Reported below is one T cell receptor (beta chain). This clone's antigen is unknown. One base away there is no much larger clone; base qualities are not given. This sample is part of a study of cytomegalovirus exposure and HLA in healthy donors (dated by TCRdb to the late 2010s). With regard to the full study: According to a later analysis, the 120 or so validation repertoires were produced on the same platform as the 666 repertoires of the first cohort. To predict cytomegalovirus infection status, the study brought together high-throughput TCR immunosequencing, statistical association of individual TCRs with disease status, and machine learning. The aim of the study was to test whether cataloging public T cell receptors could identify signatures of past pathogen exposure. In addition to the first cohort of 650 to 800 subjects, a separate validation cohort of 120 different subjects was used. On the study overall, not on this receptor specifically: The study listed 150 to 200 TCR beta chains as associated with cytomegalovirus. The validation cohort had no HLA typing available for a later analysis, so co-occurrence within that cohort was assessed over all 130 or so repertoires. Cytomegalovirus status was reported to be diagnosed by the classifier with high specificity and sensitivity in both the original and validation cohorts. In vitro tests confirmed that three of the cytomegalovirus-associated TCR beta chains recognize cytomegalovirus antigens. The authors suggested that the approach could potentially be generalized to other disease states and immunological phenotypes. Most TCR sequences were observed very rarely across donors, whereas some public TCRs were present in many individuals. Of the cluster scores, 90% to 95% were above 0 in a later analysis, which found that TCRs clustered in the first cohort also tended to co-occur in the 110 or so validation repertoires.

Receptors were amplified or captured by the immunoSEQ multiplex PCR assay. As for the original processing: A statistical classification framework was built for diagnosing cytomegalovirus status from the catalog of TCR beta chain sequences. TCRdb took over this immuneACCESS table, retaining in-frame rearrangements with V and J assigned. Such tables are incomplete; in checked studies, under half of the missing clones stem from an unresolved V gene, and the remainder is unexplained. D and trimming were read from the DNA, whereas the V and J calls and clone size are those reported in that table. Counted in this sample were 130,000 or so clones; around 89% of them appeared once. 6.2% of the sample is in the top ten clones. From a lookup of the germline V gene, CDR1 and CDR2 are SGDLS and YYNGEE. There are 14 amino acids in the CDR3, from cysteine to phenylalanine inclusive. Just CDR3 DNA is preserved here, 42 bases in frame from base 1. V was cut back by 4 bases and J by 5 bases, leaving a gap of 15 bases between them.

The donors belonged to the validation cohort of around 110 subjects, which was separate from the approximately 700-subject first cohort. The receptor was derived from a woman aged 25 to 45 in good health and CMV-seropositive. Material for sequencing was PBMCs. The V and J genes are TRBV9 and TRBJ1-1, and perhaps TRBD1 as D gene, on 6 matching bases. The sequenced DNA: TGTGCCAGCAGCCTTGGGGGGCGGGGGACTGAAGCTTTCTTT. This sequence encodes CASSLGGRGTEAFF.